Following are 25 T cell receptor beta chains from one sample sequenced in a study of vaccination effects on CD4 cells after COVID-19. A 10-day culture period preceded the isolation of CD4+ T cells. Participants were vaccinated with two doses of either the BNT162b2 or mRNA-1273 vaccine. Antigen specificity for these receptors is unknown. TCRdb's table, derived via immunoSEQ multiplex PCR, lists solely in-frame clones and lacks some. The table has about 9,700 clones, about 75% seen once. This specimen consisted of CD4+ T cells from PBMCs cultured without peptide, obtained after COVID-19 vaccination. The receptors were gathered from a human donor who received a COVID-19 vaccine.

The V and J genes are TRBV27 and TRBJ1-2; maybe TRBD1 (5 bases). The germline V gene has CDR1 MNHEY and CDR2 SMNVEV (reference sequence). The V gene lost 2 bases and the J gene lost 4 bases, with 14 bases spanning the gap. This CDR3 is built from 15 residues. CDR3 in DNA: TGTGCCAGCAGTTTAAGGTTCGGCAGGGCCTATGGCTACACCTTC. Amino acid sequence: CASSLRFGRAYGYTF.

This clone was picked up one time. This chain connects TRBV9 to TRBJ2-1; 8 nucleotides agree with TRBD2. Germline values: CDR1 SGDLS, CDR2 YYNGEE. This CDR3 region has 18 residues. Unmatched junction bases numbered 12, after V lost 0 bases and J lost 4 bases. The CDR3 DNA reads TGTGCCAGCAGCGTAGCTGTCCCAGGACTAGCAGGTTACAATGAGCAGTTCTTC. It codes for CASSVAVPGLAGYNEQFF.

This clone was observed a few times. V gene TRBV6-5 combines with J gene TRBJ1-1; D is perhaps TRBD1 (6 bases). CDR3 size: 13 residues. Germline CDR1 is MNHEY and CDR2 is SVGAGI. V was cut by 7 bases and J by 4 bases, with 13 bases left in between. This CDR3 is CASTLGGPTEAFF. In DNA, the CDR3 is TGTGCCAGCACCCTCGGGGGGCCCACTGAAGCTTTCTTT.

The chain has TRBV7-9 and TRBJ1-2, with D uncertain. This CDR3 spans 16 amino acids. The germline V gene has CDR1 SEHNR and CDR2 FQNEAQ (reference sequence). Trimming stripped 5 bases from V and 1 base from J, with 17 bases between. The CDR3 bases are TGTGCCAGCAGCCCCTTTGGAGGGTTGGATAACTATGGCTACACCTTC. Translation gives CASSPFGGLDNYGYTF.

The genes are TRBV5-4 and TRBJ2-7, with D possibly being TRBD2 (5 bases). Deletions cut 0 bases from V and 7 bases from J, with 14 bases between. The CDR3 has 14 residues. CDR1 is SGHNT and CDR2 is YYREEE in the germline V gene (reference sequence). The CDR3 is CASSLAARGSEQYF. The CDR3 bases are TGTGCCAGCAGCTTGGCGGCCCGGGGATCGGAGCAGTACTTC.

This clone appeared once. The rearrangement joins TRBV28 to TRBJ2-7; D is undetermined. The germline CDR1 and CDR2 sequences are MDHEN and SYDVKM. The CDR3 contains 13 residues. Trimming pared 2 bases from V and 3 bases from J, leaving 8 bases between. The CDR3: CASSLARFYEQYF. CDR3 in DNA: TGTGCCAGCAGTTTAGCCAGATTCTACGAGCAGTACTTC.

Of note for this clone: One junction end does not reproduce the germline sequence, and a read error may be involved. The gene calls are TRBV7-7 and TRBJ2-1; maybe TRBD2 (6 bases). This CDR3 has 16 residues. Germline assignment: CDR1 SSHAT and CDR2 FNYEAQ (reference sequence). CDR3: CASSPGRLVKQNEQFF. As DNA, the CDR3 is TGTGCTAGCAGCCCGGGCCGACTAGTAAAACAAAATGAGCAGTTCTTC.

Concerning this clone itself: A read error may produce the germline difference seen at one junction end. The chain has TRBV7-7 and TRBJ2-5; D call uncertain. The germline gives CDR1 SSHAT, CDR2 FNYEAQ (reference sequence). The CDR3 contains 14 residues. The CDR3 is CASSLGFLGETQYF. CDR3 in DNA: TGTGCTAGCAGCTTAGGATTCCTCGGGGAGACCCAGTACTTC.

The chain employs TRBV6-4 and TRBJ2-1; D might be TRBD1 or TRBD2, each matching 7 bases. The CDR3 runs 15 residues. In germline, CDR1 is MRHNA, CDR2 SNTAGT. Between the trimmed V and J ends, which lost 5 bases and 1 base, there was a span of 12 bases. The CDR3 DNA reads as TGTGCCAGCAGTATTCAGGGGGGGTCCTACAATGAGCAGTTCTTC. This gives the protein CASSIQGGSYNEQFF.

CDR3 coding DNA: TGTGCCAGCAGCTCTCCAGGGGAGTACGATACCTATGGCTACACCTTC. It encodes CASSSPGEYDTYGYTF. The genes are TRBV11-2 and TRBJ1-2; perhaps TRBD1 as D (6 bases). CDR1 SGHAT and CDR2 FQNNGV come from the germline V gene. CDR3 length equals 16 residues. V lost 4 bases to trimming and J lost 4 bases, with 19 bases between them. Supplemented by reference TRBV11-2 and TRBJ1-2, the full variable domain reads EAGVAQSPRYKIIEKRQSVAFWCNPISGHATLYWYQQILGQGPKLLIQFQNNGVVDDSQLPKDRFSAERLKGVDSTLKIQPAKLEDSAVYLCASSSPGEYDTYGYTFGSGTRLTVV.

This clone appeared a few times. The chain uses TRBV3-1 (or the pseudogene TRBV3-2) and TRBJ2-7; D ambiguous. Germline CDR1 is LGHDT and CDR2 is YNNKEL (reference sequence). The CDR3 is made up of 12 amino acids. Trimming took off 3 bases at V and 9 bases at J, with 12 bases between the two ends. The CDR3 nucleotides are TGTGCCAGCAGCCATGGGATGTCTGGGCAGTACTTC. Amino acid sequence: CASSHGMSGQYF.

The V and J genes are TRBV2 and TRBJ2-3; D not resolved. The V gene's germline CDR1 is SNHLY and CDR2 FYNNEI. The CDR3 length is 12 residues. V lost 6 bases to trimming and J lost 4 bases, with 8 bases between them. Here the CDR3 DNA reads TGTGCCAGCAGCTTCTCCCCAGATACGCAGTATTTT. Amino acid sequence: CASSFSPDTQYF.

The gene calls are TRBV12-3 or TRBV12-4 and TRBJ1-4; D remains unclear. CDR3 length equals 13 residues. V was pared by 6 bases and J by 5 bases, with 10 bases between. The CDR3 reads CASRRGWNEKLFF. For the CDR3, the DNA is TGTGCCAGCAGACGAGGGTGGAATGAAAAACTGTTTTTT.

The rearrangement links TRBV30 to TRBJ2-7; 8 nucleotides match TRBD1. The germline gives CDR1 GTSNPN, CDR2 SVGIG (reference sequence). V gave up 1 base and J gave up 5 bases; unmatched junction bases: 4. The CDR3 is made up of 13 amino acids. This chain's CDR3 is CAWSGTGPHEQYF. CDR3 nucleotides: TGTGCCTGGAGTGGGACAGGGCCGCACGAGCAGTACTTC.

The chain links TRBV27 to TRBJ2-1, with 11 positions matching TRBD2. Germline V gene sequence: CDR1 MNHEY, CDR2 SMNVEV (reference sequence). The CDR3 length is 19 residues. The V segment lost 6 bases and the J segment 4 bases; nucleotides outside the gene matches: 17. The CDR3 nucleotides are TGTGCCAGCAGCTTCCCTCCCCCCACTAGCGGGAGATGGTACAATGAGCAGTTCTTC. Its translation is CASSFPPPTSGRWYNEQFF.

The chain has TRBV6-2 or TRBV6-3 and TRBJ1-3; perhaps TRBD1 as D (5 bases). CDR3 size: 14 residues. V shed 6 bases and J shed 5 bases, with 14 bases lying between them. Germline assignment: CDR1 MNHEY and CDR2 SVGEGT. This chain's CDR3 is CASSQRQTRNTIYF. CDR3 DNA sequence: TGTGCCAGCAGCCAGCGACAGACTAGAAACACCATATATTTT.

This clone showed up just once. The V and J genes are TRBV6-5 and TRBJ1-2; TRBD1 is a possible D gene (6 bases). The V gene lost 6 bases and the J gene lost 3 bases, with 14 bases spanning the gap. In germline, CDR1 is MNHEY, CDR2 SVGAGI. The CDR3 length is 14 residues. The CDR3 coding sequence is TGTGCCAGCAGGTGGGCAGGGGCGGACTATGGCTACACCTTC. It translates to CASRWAGADYGYTF.

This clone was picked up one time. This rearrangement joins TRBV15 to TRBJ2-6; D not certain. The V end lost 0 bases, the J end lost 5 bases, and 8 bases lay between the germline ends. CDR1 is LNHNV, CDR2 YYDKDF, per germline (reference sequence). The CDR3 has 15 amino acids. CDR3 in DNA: TGTGCCACCAGCAGAGACTCCCACCGGGCCAACGTCCTGACTTTC. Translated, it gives CATSRDSHRANVLTF.

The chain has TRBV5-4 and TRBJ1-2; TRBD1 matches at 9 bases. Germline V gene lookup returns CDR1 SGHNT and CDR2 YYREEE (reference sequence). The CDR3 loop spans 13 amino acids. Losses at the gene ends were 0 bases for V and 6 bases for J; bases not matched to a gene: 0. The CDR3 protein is CASSLGQGDGYTF. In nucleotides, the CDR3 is TGTGCCAGCAGCTTGGGACAGGGGGATGGCTACACCTTC.

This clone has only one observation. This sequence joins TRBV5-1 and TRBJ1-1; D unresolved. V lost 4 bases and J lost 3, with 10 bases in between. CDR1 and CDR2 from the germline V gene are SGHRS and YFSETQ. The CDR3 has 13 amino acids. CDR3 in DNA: TGCGCCAGCAGCGCCCGGAGGGACACTGAAGCTTTCTTT. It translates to CASSARRDTEAFF.

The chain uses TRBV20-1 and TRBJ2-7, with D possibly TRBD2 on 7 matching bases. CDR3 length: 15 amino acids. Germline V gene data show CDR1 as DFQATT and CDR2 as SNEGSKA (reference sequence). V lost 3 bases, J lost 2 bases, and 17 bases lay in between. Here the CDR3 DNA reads TGCAGTGCTAGTGCCATGGGGGGGGCCACCTACGAGCAGTACTTC. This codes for CSASAMGGATYEQYF.

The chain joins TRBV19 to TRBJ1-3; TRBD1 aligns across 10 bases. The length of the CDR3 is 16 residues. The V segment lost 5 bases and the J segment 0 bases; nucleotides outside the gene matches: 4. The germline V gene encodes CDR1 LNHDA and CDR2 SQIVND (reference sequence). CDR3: CASSLGDRGSGNTIYF. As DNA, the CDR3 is TGTGCCAGTAGTCTTGGGGACAGGGGCTCTGGAAACACCATATATTTT.

CDR3 DNA: TGCGCCAGCAGTGGATACGGGCCCACCTACAATGAGCAGTTCTTC. It yields the protein CASSGYGPTYNEQFF. The V and J genes are TRBV10-2 and TRBJ2-1; no clear D. V shed 4 bases and J shed 2 bases, with 12 bases lying between them. Germline loops: CDR1 WSHSY, CDR2 SAAADI. CDR3 length: 15 residues.

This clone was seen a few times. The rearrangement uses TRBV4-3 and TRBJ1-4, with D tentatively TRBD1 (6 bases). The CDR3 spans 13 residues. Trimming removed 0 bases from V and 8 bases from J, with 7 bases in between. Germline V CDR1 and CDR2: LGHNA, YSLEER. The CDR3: CASSQDRGEKLFF. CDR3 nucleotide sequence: TGCGCCAGCAGCCAAGATAGGGGGGAAAAACTGTTTTTT.

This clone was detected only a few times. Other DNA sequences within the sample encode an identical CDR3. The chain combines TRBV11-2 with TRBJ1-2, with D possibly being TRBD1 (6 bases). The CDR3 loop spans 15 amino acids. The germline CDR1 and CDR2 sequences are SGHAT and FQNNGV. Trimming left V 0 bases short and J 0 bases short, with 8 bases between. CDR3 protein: CASSLDPGANYGYTF. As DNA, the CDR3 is TGTGCCAGCAGCTTAGATCCAGGGGCTAACTATGGCTACACCTTC.